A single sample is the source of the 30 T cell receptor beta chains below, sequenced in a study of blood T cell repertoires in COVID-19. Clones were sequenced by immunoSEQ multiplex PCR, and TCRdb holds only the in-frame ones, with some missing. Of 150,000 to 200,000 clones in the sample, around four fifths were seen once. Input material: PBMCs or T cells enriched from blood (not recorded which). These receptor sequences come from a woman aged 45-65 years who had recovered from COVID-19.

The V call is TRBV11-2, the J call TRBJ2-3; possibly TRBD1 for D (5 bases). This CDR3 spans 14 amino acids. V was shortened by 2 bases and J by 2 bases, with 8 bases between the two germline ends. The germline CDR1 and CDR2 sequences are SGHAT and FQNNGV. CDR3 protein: CASSLWTPTDTQYF. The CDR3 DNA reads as TGTGCCAGCAGCTTATGGACACCCACAGATACGCAGTATTTT.

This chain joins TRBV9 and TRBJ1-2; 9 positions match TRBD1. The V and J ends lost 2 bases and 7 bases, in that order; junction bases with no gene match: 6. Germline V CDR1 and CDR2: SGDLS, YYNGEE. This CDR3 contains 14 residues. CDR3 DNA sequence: TGTGCCAGCAGCGTTACCACAGGGGGCGGTGGCTACACCTTC. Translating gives CASSVTTGGGGYTF.

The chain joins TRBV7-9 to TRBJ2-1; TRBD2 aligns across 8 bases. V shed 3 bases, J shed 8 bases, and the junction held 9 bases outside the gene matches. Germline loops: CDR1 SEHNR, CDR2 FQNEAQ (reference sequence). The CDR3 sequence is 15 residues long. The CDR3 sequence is CASSFPGLGVDEQFF. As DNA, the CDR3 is TGTGCCAGCAGCTTTCCGGGACTAGGGGTCGATGAGCAGTTCTTC.

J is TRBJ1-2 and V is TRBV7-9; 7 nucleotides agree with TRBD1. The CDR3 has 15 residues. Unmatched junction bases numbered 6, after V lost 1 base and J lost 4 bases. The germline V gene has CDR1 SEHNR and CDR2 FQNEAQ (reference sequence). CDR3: CASSLGAGGGYGYTF. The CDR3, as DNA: TGTGCCAGCAGCTTAGGGGCAGGGGGAGGCTATGGCTACACCTTC.

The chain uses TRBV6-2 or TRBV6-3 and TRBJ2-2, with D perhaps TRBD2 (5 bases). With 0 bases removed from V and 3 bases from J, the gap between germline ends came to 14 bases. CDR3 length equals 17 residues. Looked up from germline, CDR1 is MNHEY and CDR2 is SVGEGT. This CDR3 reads CASSYSIGDTYTGELFF. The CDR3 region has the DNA TGTGCCAGCAGTTACTCGATCGGGGATACTTACACCGGGGAGCTGTTTTTT.

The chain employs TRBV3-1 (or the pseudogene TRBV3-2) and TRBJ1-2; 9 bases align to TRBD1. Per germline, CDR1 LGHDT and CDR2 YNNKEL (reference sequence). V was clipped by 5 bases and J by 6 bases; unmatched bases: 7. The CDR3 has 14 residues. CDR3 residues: CASSKGTGRHGYTF. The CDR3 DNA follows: TGTGCCAGCAGCAAAGGGACAGGGAGGCATGGCTACACCTTC.

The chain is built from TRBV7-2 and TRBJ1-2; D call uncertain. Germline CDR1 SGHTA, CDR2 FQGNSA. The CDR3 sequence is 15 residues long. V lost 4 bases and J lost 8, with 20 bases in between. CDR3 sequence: CASSSVLLGNGGYTF. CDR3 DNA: TGTGCCAGCAGCTCCGTCCTCCTAGGAAACGGAGGCTACACCTTC. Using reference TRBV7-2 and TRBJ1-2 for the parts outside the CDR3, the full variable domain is GAGVSQSPSNKVTEKGKDVELRCDPISGHTALYWYRQSLGQGLEFLIYFQGNSAPDKSGLPSDRFSAERTGGSVSTLTIQRTQQEDSAVYLCASSSVLLGNGGYTFGSGTRLTVV.

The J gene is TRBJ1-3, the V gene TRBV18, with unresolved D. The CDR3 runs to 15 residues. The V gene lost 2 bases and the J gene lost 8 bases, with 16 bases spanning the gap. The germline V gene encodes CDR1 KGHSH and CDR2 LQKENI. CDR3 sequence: CASSPTSGRADTIYF. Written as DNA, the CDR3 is TGTGCCAGCTCACCAACAAGCGGACGCGCGGACACCATATATTTT.

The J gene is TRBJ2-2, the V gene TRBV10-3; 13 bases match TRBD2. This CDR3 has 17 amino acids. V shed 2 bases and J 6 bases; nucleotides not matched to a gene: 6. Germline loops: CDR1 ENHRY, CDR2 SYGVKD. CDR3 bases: TGTGCCATCAGTGAGATCGGACTAGCGGGAGTCCCCGGGGAGCTGTTTTTT. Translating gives CAISEIGLAGVPGELFF.

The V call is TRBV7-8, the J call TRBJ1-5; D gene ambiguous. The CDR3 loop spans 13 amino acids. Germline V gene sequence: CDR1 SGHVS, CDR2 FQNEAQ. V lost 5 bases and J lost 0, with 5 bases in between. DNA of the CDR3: TGTGCCAGCAGCCGTAATAGCAATCAGCCCCAGCATTTT. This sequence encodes CASSRNSNQPQHF. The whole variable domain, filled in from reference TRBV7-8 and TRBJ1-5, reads GAGVSQSPRYKVAKRGQDVALRCDPISGHVSLFWYQQALGQGPEFLTYFQNEAQLDKSGLPSDRFFAERPEGSVSTLKIQRTQQEDSAVYLCASSRNSNQPQHFGDGTRLSIL.

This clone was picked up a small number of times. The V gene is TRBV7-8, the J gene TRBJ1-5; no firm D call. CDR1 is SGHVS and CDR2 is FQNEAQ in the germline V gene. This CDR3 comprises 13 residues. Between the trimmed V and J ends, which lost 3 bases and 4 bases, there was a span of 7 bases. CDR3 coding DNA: TGTGCCAGCAGCTTTGAGCGGAATCAGCCCCAGCATTTT. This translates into CASSFERNQPQHF.

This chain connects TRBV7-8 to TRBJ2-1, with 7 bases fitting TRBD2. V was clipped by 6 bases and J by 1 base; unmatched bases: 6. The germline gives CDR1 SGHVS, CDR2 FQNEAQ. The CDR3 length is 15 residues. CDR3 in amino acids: CASRAAGVSYNEQFF. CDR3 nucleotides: TGTGCCAGCAGGGCCGCGGGGGTGTCCTACAATGAGCAGTTCTTC.

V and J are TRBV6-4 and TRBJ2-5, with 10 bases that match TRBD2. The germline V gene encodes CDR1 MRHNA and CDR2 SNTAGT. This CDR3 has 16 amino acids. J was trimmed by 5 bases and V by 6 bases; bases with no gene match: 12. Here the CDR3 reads CASSPMGLAGVETQYF. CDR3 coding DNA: TGTGCCAGCAGCCCAATGGGGCTAGCGGGGGTGGAGACCCAGTACTTC.

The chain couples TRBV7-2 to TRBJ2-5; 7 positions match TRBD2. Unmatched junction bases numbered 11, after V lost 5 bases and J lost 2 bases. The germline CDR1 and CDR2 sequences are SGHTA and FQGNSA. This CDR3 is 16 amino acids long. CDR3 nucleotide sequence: TGTGCCAGCAGCCCATGGGAAACTAGCGTTCAAGAGACCCAGTACTTC. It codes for CASSPWETSVQETQYF.

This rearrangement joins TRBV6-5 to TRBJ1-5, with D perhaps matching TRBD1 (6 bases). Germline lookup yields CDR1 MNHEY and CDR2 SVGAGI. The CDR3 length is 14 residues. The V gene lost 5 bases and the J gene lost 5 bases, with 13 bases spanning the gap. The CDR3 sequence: CASSSRDTHQPQHF. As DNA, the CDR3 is TGTGCCAGCAGTAGCCGGGACACTCATCAGCCCCAGCATTTT.

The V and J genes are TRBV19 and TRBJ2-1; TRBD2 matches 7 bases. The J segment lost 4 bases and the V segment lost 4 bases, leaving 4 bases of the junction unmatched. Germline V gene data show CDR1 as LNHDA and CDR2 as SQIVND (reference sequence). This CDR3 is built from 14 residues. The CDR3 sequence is CASSRGGTYNEQFF. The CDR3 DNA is TGTGCCAGTAGTAGGGGGGGGACGTACAATGAGCAGTTCTTC.

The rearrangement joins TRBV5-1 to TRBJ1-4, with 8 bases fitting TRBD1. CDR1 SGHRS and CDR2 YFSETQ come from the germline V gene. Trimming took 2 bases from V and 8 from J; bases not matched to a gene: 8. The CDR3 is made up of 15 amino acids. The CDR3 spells CASSLHTGGGEKLFF. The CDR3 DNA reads TGCGCCAGCAGCTTACATACAGGGGGAGGGGAAAAACTGTTTTTT. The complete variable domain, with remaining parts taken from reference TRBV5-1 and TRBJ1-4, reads KAGVTQTPRYLIKTRGQQVTLSCSPISGHRSVSWYQQTPGQGLQFLFEYFSETQRNKGNFPGRFSGRQFSNSRSEMNVSTLELGDSALYLCASSLHTGGGEKLFFGSGTQLSVL.

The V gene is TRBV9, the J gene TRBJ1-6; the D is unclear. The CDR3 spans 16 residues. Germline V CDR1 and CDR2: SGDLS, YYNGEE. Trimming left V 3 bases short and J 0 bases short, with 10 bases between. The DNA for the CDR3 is TGTGCCAGCAGCGCTGGAGGGAGCTCCTATAATTCACCCCTCCACTTT. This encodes CASSAGGSSYNSPLHF.

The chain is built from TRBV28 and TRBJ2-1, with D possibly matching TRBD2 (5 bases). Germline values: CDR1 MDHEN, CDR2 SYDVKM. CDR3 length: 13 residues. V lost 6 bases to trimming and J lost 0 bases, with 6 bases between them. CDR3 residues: CASRGSSYNEQFF. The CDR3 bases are TGTGCCAGCAGGGGGAGCTCCTACAATGAGCAGTTCTTC.

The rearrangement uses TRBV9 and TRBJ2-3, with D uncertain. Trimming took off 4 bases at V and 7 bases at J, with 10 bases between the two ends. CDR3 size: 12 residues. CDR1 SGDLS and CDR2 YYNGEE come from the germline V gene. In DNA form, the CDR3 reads TGTGCCAGCAGCCCCCTGGAGAATACGCAGTATTTT. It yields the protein CASSPLENTQYF.

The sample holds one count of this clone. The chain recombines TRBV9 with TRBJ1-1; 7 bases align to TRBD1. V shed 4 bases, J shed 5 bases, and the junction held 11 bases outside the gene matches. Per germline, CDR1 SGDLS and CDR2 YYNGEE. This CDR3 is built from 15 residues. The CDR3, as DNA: TGTGCCAGCAGCACGCCCGGGACAGAGGGGACTGAAGCTTTCTTT. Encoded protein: CASSTPGTEGTEAFF.

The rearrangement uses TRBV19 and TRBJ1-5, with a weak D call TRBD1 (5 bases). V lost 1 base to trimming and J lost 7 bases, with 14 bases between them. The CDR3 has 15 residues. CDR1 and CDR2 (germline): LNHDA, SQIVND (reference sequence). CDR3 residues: CASSIGQIGVQPQHF. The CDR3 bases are TGTGCCAGTAGTATAGGCCAAATAGGGGTACAGCCCCAGCATTTT. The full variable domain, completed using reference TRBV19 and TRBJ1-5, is DGGITQSPKYLFRKEGQNVTLSCEQNLNHDAMYWYRQDPGQGLRLIYYSQIVNDFQKGDIAEGYSVSREKKESFPLTVTSAQKNPTAFYLCASSIGQIGVQPQHFGDGTRLSIL.

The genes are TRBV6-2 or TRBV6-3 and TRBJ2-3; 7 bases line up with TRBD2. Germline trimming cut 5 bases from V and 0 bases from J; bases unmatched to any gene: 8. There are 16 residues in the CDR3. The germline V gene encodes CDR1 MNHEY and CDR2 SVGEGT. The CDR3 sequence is CASSAGTIASTDTQYF. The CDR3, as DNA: TGTGCCAGCAGTGCCGGGACTATCGCTAGCACAGATACGCAGTATTTT.

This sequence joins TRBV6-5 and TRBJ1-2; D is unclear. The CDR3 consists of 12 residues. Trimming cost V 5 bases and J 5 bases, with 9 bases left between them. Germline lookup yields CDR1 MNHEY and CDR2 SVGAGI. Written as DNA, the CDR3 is TGTGCCAGCAGTCTCTCCCCGTATGGCTACACCTTC. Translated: CASSLSPYGYTF.

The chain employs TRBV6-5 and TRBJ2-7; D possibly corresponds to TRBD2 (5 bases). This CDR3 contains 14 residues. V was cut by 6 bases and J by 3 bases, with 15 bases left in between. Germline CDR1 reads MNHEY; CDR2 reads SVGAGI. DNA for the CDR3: TGTGCCAGCAGGGCGCGGGTTGAACTCTACGAGCAGTACGTC. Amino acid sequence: CASRARVELYEQYV.

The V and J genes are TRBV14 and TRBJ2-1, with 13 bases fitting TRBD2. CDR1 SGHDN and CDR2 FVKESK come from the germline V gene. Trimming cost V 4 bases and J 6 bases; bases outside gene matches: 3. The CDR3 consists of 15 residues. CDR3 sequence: CASSPRLAGGNEQFF. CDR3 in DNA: TGTGCCAGCAGCCCCAGACTAGCGGGAGGCAATGAGCAGTTCTTC. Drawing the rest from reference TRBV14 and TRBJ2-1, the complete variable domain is EAGVTQFPSHSVIEKGQTVTLRCDPISGHDNLYWYRRVMGKEIKFLLHFVKESKQDESGMPNNRFLAERTGGTYSTLKVQPAELEDSGVYFCASSPRLAGGNEQFFGPGTRLTVL.

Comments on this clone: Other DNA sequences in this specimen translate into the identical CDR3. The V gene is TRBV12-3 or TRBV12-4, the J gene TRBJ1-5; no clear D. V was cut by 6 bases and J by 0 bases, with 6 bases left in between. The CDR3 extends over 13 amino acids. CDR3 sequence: CASSSYSNQPQHF. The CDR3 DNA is TGTGCCAGCAGCTCGTATAGCAATCAGCCCCAGCATTTT.

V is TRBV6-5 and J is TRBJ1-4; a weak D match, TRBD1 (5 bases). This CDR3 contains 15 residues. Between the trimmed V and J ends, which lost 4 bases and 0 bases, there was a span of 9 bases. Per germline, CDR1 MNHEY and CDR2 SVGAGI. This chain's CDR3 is CASSFDSPTNEKLFF. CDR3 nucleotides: TGTGCCAGCAGTTTTGACAGCCCAACTAATGAAAAACTGTTTTTT.

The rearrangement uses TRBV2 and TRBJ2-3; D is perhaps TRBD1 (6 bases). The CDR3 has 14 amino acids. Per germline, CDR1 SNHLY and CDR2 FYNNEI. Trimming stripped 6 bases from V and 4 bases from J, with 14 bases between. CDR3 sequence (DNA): TGTGCCAGCAGGAGGACAGCTGGAGCAGATACGCAGTATTTT. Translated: CASRRTAGADTQYF.

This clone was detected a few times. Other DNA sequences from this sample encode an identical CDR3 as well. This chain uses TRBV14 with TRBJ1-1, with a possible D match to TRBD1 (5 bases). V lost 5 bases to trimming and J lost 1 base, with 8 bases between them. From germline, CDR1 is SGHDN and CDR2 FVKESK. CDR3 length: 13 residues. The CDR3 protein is CASSSQGNTEAFF. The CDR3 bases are TGTGCCAGCAGCTCCCAGGGGAACACTGAAGCTTTCTTT.